These T cell receptor beta chains were read from a single sample in a study of T cell responses to AZD1222 COVID-19 vaccine. Assay used: immunoSEQ multiplex PCR; TCRdb lists only in-frame clones, some missing. The table records about 100,000 clones, about 93% of them present only once. The sequencing used peripheral blood, collected 28 days after the second AZD1222 dose. Receptors originate from an adult who received the AZD1222 COVID-19 vaccine. Both conserved end residues are part of each CDR3. The order of the fields is V gene, clone size, D gene, J gene, CDR3 DNA, CDR3 protein. A D gene is named only where the DNA matches it firmly. Some rows have no size entry. The others give once, few or many, or a class for an expanded clone.

TRBV4-1	NA	NA	TRBJ2-5	TGCGCCAGCAGCCAAGTGCCGGGGTCCCTCCGGGAGACCCAGTACTTC	CASSQVPGSLRETQYF
TRBV18	NA	NA	TRBJ2-1	TGTGCCAGCTCGAACGTTTCAGGGGTCAATGAGCAGTTCTTC	CASSNVSGVNEQFF
TRBV4-1	NA	NA	TRBJ1-6	TGCGCCAGCAGCCTAGAATTGACAACCTATAATTCACCCCTCCACTTT	CASSLELTTYNSPLHF
TRBV29-1	NA	NA	TRBJ1-1	TGCAGCGGGGGACGGGGGGTCGCTGAAGCTTTCTTT	CSGGRGVAEAFF
TRBV9	NA	NA	TRBJ2-1	TGTGCCAGCAGCGTAGCGGCAGGAGCCTACAATGAGCAGTTCTTC	CASSVAAGAYNEQFF
TRBV7-7	NA	NA	TRBJ1-1	TGTGCCAGCAGCTTAGCGCTTGGAGGGAACACTGAAGCTTTCTTT	CASSLALGGNTEAFF
TRBV6-1	once	NA	TRBJ2-2	TGTGCCAGCAGTGAGTGGCTAGCCGGCGGGGAGCTGTTTTTT	CASSEWLAGGELFF
TRBV9	NA	NA	TRBJ2-5	TGTGCCAGCAGCGTAGAGCCCAGCGTCGAGACCCAGTACTTC	CASSVEPSVETQYF
TRBV5-1	NA	TRBD1	TRBJ2-7	TGCGCCAGCAGCTTGGAGGGGACAGGCCAACGCGAGCAGTACTTC	CASSLEGTGQREQYF
TRBV25-1	NA	TRBD2	TRBJ2-3	TGTGCCAGCAGTGGCGGGACTAGCGTACTCACAGATACGCAGTATTTT	CASSGGTSVLTDTQYF
TRBV7-2	NA	NA	TRBJ1-2	TGTGCCAGCGAGGATCGGGTCGACTATGGCTACACCTTC	CASEDRVDYGYTF
TRBV6-5	NA	TRBD1	TRBJ1-1	TGTGCCAGCAGTTACGGACAGGCGGTGGGCACAGAAGCTTTCTTT	CASSYGQAVGTEAFF
TRBV7-2	NA	TRBD2	TRBJ2-1	TGTGCCAGCAGCTCCGGACTATCCAGCGGGAGGAGGAATGAGCAGTTCTTC	CASSSGLSSGRRNEQFF
TRBV5-5	NA	NA	TRBJ2-3	TGTGCCAGCAGCTTGGGGGGCCTTGGCACAGATACGCAGTATTTT	CASSLGGLGTDTQYF
TRBV28	NA	NA	TRBJ2-3	TGTGCCAGCAGTTCCTTGCAAAGTCGAGGGGGGAGAGATACGCAGTATTTT	CASSSLQSRGGRDTQYF
TRBV11-2	NA	NA	TRBJ2-7	TGTGCCAGCAGCTTAGAAGGACAGACCCTGGAAGAGCAGTACTTC	CASSLEGQTLEEQYF
TRBV6-5	once	TRBD1	TRBJ1-1	TGTGCCAGCCAGCGGACAGGGAACACTGAAGCTTTCTTT	CASQRTGNTEAFF
TRBV9	NA	TRBD1	TRBJ2-7	TGTGCCAGCAGCAAGGGACAGGGGCAGGACTCCTACGAGCAGTACTTC	CASSKGQGQDSYEQYF
TRBV28	few	TRBD1	TRBJ1-2	TGTGCCAGCAGTCCTTTTTTTGAGACAGGGGACGGCTACACCTTC	CASSPFFETGDGYTF
TRBV4-1	NA	NA	TRBJ1-1	TGCGCCAGCAGCCAAGATCGCGTCGGGAGGACTGAAGCTTTCTTT	CASSQDRVGRTEAFF
TRBV2	NA	NA	TRBJ1-2	TGTGCCAGCCAGACGGTATTCTATGGCTACACCTTC	CASQTVFYGYTF
TRBV6-5	NA	NA	TRBJ1-2	TGTGCCAGCAGTTCAAACAGGGCGTACTATGGCTACACCTTC	CASSSNRAYYGYTF
TRBV29-1	NA	NA	TRBJ1-1	TGCAGCGTTGATAGGGGGGCTGAAGCTTTCTTT	CSVDRGAEAFF
TRBV6-5	NA	TRBD1	TRBJ1-1	TGTGCCAGCAGTTACGGGACAGCCCCTGAAGCTTTCTTT	CASSYGTAPEAFF
TRBV28	NA	NA	TRBJ2-7	TGTGCCAGCAGTCCCTCCGGGGCCAAAGGGAACTACGAGCAGTACTTC	CASSPSGAKGNYEQYF
TRBV15	NA	TRBD2	TRBJ2-5	TGTGCCACCAGCAGAGAGGCTAGCGGGAAAGAGACCCAGTACTTC	CATSREASGKETQYF